The 30 T cell receptor beta chains below all came from one sample that was sequenced in a study of T cell responses to AZD1222 COVID-19 vaccine (dated by TCRdb to the early 2020s). The time point label, read with the paper, signifies: about 28 days (+/-7) after the second vaccine dose. Library generation was performed with the immunoSEQ multiplex PCR assay. The table was pulled from immuneACCESS by TCRdb, which kept in-frame rearrangements only. Such tables lose some clones; where checked, under half of the loss comes from unresolved V genes, and the rest has no known cause. This sample is represented by 180,000 or so clones; roughly 92% of them were singletons. Jointly, the top ten make up about 1% of the sample. The material sequenced was peripheral blood, taken 28 days after the second AZD1222 dose. The source of these receptors is an adult who received the AZD1222 COVID-19 vaccine.

The chain joins TRBV28 to TRBJ2-1; weak D call: TRBD2 (7 bases). The V gene's germline CDR1 is MDHEN and CDR2 SYDVKM. This CDR3 comprises 15 residues. V gave up 5 bases and J gave up 4 bases, with 15 bases separating them. The CDR3 bases are TGTGCCAGCAGTAGACGGAGGGGGGGTTACAATGAGCAGTTCTTC. It is translated as CASSRRRGGYNEQFF.

As DNA, the CDR3 is TGCAGCGTTGAAGGCCGGGGGGGTGGCTACACCTTC. It translates to CSVEGRGGGYTF. V gene TRBV29-1 combines with J gene TRBJ1-2; D is possibly TRBD1 (5 bases). The CDR3 loop spans 12 amino acids. Germline V gene data show CDR1 as SQVTM and CDR2 as ANQGSEA. Trimming took 1 base from V and 7 from J, leaving 10 bases between them.

This chain uses TRBV7-3 with TRBJ2-1; a possible D gene is TRBD1 (5 bases). The ends were cut back, 1 base at V and 7 bases at J, with 14 bases in the middle. Germline CDR1 and CDR2: SGHTA and FQGTGA. The CDR3 extends over 15 amino acids. In nucleotides, the CDR3 is TGTGCCAGCAGCTTAAATTCTGGGGCCAGGAATGAGCAGTTCTTC. It encodes CASSLNSGARNEQFF.

The chain joins TRBV18 to TRBJ2-2, with D unresolved. Between the trimmed V and J ends, which lost 2 bases and 7 bases, there was a span of 17 bases. Germline CDR1 is KGHSH and CDR2 is LQKENI. The CDR3 loop spans 16 amino acids. CDR3 sequence reads: CASSPYPLSWSGELFF. The CDR3 DNA is TGTGCCAGCTCACCATACCCCCTCAGCTGGAGCGGGGAGCTGTTTTTT.

The chain recombines TRBV7-9 with TRBJ1-1; D gene ambiguous. The CDR3 has 15 residues. Germline loops: CDR1 SEHNR, CDR2 FQNEAQ (reference sequence). V was cut by 3 bases and J by 0 bases, with 11 bases left in between. CDR3 region: CASSLSGTMNTEAFF. DNA for the CDR3: TGTGCCAGCAGCTTGTCCGGAACAATGAACACTGAAGCTTTCTTT.

The rearrangement joins TRBV5-6 to TRBJ2-3; 7 nucleotides align to TRBD1. The CDR3 extends over 15 amino acids. V lost 2 bases, J lost 7 bases, and 10 bases stayed unmatched. In germline, CDR1 is SGHDT, CDR2 YYEEEE. The CDR3 sequence: CASSLPVTGSHTQYF. The DNA of the CDR3 is TGTGCCAGCAGCTTACCGGTGACAGGGTCCCATACGCAGTATTTT.

This chain connects TRBV3-1 (or the pseudogene TRBV3-2) to TRBJ2-7; no clear D. Between the trimmed V and J ends, which lost 0 bases and 7 bases, there was a span of 19 bases. The germline V gene has CDR1 LGHDT and CDR2 YNNKEL (reference sequence). The CDR3 is 16 residues long. The CDR3 loop reads CASSQEILHPYEEQYF. The CDR3 DNA follows: TGTGCCAGCAGCCAAGAAATTCTCCACCCCTACGAGGAGCAGTACTTC.

As concerns this clone: This sample includes further DNA sequences coding for the same CDR3. The rearrangement joins TRBV7-3 to TRBJ2-1; possible D gene TRBD2, 7 bases. There are 15 residues in the CDR3. V dropped 1 base and J dropped 2 bases, with 9 bases sitting between them. CDR1 is SGHTA and CDR2 is FQGTGA in the germline V gene. CDR3 DNA: TGTGCCAGCAGCTTAAGGGGGGGCACCTACAATGAGCAGTTCTTC. The encoded protein is CASSLRGGTYNEQFF.

The V and J genes are TRBV6-5 and TRBJ1-5, with unresolved D. CDR3 size: 13 residues. CDR1 MNHEY and CDR2 SVGAGI come from the germline V gene. V lost 6 bases and J 5 bases, leaving 11 bases between the germline ends. The CDR3 region is CASRPREYQPQHF. CDR3 in DNA: TGTGCCAGCAGGCCTCGTGAGTATCAGCCCCAGCATTTT.

The chain couples TRBV2 to TRBJ1-2; D not resolved. CDR1 and CDR2 from the germline V gene are SNHLY and FYNNEI. The CDR3 runs 15 residues. Trimming shortened V by 2 bases and J by 3 bases, and 13 bases separated the two germline ends. The CDR3 is CASSENGEVDYGYTF. The CDR3 nucleotides are TGTGCCAGCAGTGAAAACGGGGAGGTGGACTATGGCTACACCTTC.

The J gene is TRBJ2-7, the V gene TRBV9; the match to TRBD1 covers 11 bases. The CDR3 is 17 residues long. Losses at the gene ends were 0 bases for V and 3 bases for J; bases not matched to a gene: 8. Germline V gene lookup returns CDR1 SGDLS and CDR2 YYNGEE. The CDR3 nucleotides read TGTGCCAGCAGCGTAGGGGTGGGACAGGGGGGCCTCTACGAGCAGTACTTC. Its protein product is CASSVGVGQGGLYEQYF. Variable domain in full (rest from reference TRBV9 and TRBJ2-7): DSGVTQTPKHLITATGQRVTLRCSPRSGDLSVYWYQQSLDQGLQFLIQYYNGEERAKGNILERFSAQQFPDLHSELNLSSLELGDSALYFCASSVGVGQGGLYEQYFGPGTRLTVT.

This clone has only one observation. The chain has TRBV24-1 and TRBJ2-2; TRBD1 is a possible D gene (5 bases). This CDR3 comprises 14 residues. Germline V gives CDR1 KGHDR, CDR2 SFDVKD. The V end was cut by 9 bases, the J end by 0 bases, with 10 bases between. The chain's CDR3 is CATHGATNTGELFF. The CDR3 region has the DNA TGTGCCACCCATGGGGCGACGAACACCGGGGAGCTGTTTTTT.

The chain joins TRBV12-3 or TRBV12-4 to TRBJ1-5; D unresolved. The CDR3 is made up of 12 amino acids. Trimming took off 3 bases at V and 13 bases at J, with 13 bases between the two ends. The CDR3 region has the DNA TGTGCCAGCAGTTTTGGACCTGTCCGGCAGCATTTT. Translating gives CASSFGPVRQHF.

This clone was seen just once. The chain combines TRBV6-5 with TRBJ2-7; D is unclear. The CDR3 loop spans 14 amino acids. V was shortened by 5 bases and J by 5 bases, with 16 bases between the two germline ends. Germline V gives CDR1 MNHEY, CDR2 SVGAGI. This CDR3 reads CASSITVGSDEQYF. DNA for the CDR3: TGTGCCAGCAGTATCACAGTCGGGTCAGACGAGCAGTACTTC.

The rearrangement joins TRBV19 to TRBJ1-1; D is unresolved. Germline V CDR1 and CDR2: LNHDA, SQIVND (reference sequence). The V gene lost 9 bases and the J gene lost 6 bases, with 14 bases spanning the gap. This CDR3 has 12 residues. CDR3 residues: CASRSGRPEAFF. CDR3 DNA: TGTGCCAGCCGATCTGGACGCCCTGAAGCTTTCTTT.

The chain carries TRBV7-6 and TRBJ2-5; no definite D call. The V end was cut by 2 bases, the J end by 5 bases, with 6 bases between. The CDR3 sequence is 12 residues long. CDR1 is SGHVS, CDR2 FNYEAQ, per germline. This CDR3 reads CASSLWRETQYF. CDR3 sequence (DNA): TGTGCCAGCAGCTTATGGCGGGAGACCCAGTACTTC.

V is TRBV19 and J is TRBJ1-6; tentative D call: TRBD1 (6 bases). CDR3 size: 17 residues. Germline values: CDR1 LNHDA, CDR2 SQIVND (reference sequence). Trimming pared 3 bases from V and 7 bases from J, leaving 19 bases between. DNA of the CDR3: TGTGCCAGTAGTATGAGGGGATCAGGGGCAACCAATTCACCCCTCCACTTT. Its protein is CASSMRGSGATNSPLHF.

This chain links TRBV7-2 with TRBJ2-2; 11 bases match TRBD2. Trimming took 5 bases from V and 9 from J; bases not matched to a gene: 8. Germline V lookup: CDR1 SGHTA, CDR2 FQGNSA. CDR3 length: 15 residues. DNA for the CDR3: TGTGCCAGCAGCCTTAGCGGGGGGGCATCTAGGGAGCTGTTTTTT. Translation gives CASSLSGGASRELFF.

The chain is built from TRBV9 and TRBJ1-2, with a tentative D call TRBD1 (6 bases). Trimming pared 0 bases from V and 8 bases from J, leaving 17 bases between. The CDR3 covers 15 residues. The germline V gene encodes CDR1 SGDLS and CDR2 YYNGEE. The CDR3 loop is CASSVGQALVEGYTF. For the CDR3, the DNA is TGTGCCAGCAGCGTAGGACAGGCCCTCGTCGAGGGCTACACCTTC. The whole variable domain, remainder taken from reference TRBV9 and TRBJ1-2, is DSGVTQTPKHLITATGQRVTLRCSPRSGDLSVYWYQQSLDQGLQFLIQYYNGEERAKGNILERFSAQQFPDLHSELNLSSLELGDSALYFCASSVGQALVEGYTFGSGTRLTVV.

This clone was counted once. This chain uses TRBV7-2 with TRBJ1-2; D remains unclear. The CDR3 spans 14 residues. V lost 1 base and J lost 4, with 10 bases in between. CDR1 and CDR2 from the germline V gene are SGHTA and FQGNSA. The CDR3 protein is CASSLGRQVYGYTF. The CDR3 DNA sequence: TGTGCCAGCAGCTTAGGACGGCAGGTCTATGGCTACACCTTC.

The chain recombines TRBV7-8 with TRBJ2-5, with 9 bases that match TRBD2. CDR1 is SGHVS, CDR2 FQNEAQ, per germline. Trimming at V came to 1 base and at J to 4 bases, leaving 7 bases not matched to a gene. The CDR3 extends over 16 amino acids. CDR3 sequence: CASSLDLAGSLETQYF. The DNA of the CDR3 is TGTGCCAGCAGCTTAGACCTAGCGGGGAGTTTAGAGACCCAGTACTTC.

This chain uses TRBV5-4 with TRBJ1-4; 8 nucleotides line up with TRBD1. The CDR3 spans 15 residues. J was trimmed by 8 bases and V by 3 bases; bases with no gene match: 9. Germline CDR1 and CDR2: SGHNT and YYREEE (reference sequence). The CDR3 spells CASSSKQGAGEKLFF. In DNA form, the CDR3 reads TGTGCCAGCAGCTCGAAGCAGGGGGCGGGGGAAAAACTGTTTTTT.

The rearrangement joins TRBV6-5 to TRBJ2-7; TRBD2 is a possible D gene (7 bases). V was shortened by 6 bases and J by 2 bases, with 17 bases between the two germline ends. This CDR3 has 15 amino acids. Per germline, CDR1 MNHEY and CDR2 SVGAGI. The CDR3 spells CASSHVRGGTYEQYF. CDR3 sequence (DNA): TGTGCCAGCAGCCACGTGAGGGGGGGGACCTACGAGCAGTACTTC.

This chain connects TRBV19 to TRBJ2-2; 11 bases line up with TRBD2. The length of the CDR3 is 16 residues. The germline V gene encodes CDR1 LNHDA and CDR2 SQIVND (reference sequence). Trimming cost V 5 bases and J 6 bases; bases outside gene matches: 8. Here the CDR3 reads CASSVQLAGASGELFF. DNA for the CDR3: TGTGCCAGTAGTGTTCAACTAGCGGGGGCTTCCGGGGAGCTGTTTTTT.

The gene calls are TRBV5-1 and TRBJ2-7; D is possibly TRBD1 (6 bases). The V end was cut by 4 bases, the J end by 4 bases, with 18 bases between. In germline, CDR1 is SGHRS, CDR2 YFSETQ. CDR3 length equals 15 residues. This chain's CDR3 is CASSRSLQGLYEQYF. The CDR3 DNA is TGCGCCAGCAGCCGCTCGCTACAGGGTCTGTACGAGCAGTACTTC.

The chain employs TRBV7-2 and TRBJ2-4; D might be TRBD1 (5 bases). The germline V gene has CDR1 SGHTA and CDR2 FQGNSA. The CDR3 consists of 17 residues. The germline V and J ends were trimmed by 4 bases and 3 bases, with 19 bases remaining between them. The CDR3 protein is CASSSDSRVLIKNIQYF. The CDR3 DNA reads as TGTGCCAGCAGCTCAGATAGCAGGGTTCTAATCAAAAACATTCAGTACTTC.

J is TRBJ2-3 and V is TRBV3-1 (or the pseudogene TRBV3-2); 9 bases are shared with TRBD2. The CDR3 totals 16 residues. CDR1 and CDR2 from the germline V gene are LGHDT and YNNKEL (reference sequence). The ends lost 5 bases at V and 4 bases at J; junction bases unmatched: 10. CDR3 region: CASSNRGSGGADTQYF. The CDR3 region has the DNA TGTGCCAGCAGCAACCGAGGTAGCGGGGGCGCAGATACGCAGTATTTT.

The chain has TRBV7-9 and TRBJ2-1; D gene unclear. This CDR3 comprises 17 residues. The V end lost 5 bases, the J end lost 2 bases, and 19 bases lay between the germline ends. In germline, CDR1 is SEHNR, CDR2 FQNEAQ (reference sequence). CDR3 in amino acids: CASSPPRKGKTYNEQFF. In nucleotides, the CDR3 is TGTGCCAGCAGCCCCCCGCGTAAGGGAAAAACCTACAATGAGCAGTTCTTC.

This chain joins TRBV6-5 and TRBJ1-2, with 10 bases that match TRBD1. The germline CDR1 and CDR2 sequences are MNHEY and SVGAGI. The junction had 10 bases not matched to a gene; V was cut back by 2 bases and J by 7 bases. This CDR3 comprises 16 residues. CDR3 loop: CASSYQRGTGEGGYTF. The CDR3 coding sequence is TGTGCCAGCAGTTACCAAAGGGGGACAGGGGAGGGTGGCTACACCTTC.

The chain uses TRBV6-2 or TRBV6-3 and TRBJ1-2, with unresolved D. CDR3 length: 14 amino acids. Germline-derived CDR1 and CDR2 are MNHEY and SVGEGT. V lost 2 bases to trimming and J lost 8 bases, with 15 bases between them. The CDR3 region has the DNA TGTGCCAGCAGTTACACCCGAGGACGGGAAGGCTACACCTTC. The encoded protein is CASSYTRGREGYTF.